The next 9 T cell receptor beta chains were all read from a single sample in a study of blood T cell repertoires in COVID-19. Method: immunoSEQ multiplex PCR; TCRdb's copy keeps in-frame clones and lacks some. The sample has about 200,000 clones, over 75% seen once; the top ten hold roughly 7.9%. The sequenced sample was peripheral blood. These receptors were taken from a woman of 80 years or more with acute or convalescent COVID-19.

This chain connects TRBV11-3 to TRBJ2-1, with D tentatively TRBD2 (6 bases). The V end lost 3 bases, the J end lost 2 bases, and 11 bases lay between the germline ends. CDR3 size: 15 residues. The V gene's germline CDR1 is SGHNT and CDR2 YENEEA. DNA of the CDR3: TGTGCCAGCAGCTTGGGACTGGCGACCTACAATGAGCAGTTCTTC. Residues: CASSLGLATYNEQFF.

The chain joins TRBV19 to TRBJ1-2; 7 nucleotides match TRBD1. Germline assignment: CDR1 LNHDA and CDR2 SQIVND (reference sequence). After removal of 4 bases from V and 6 bases from J, the junction contained 11 bases not matched to a gene. CDR3 length: 15 amino acids. This CDR3 is CASSNGIGGWNGYTF. The CDR3 region has the DNA TGTGCCAGTAGTAATGGTATAGGGGGCTGGAATGGCTACACCTTC.

This chain links TRBV6-5 with TRBJ1-6; 7 positions agree with TRBD1. The CDR3 is made up of 15 amino acids. The V gene's germline CDR1 is MNHEY and CDR2 SVGAGI. V shed 6 bases, J shed 9 bases, and the junction held 11 bases outside the gene matches. The chain's CDR3 is CASSSRQGPLSPLHF. CDR3 nucleotides: TGTGCCAGCAGCTCTCGACAGGGACCCCTTTCACCCCTCCACTTT.

The V gene is TRBV5-1, the J gene TRBJ2-7; TRBD1 agrees at 7 bases. After removal of 4 bases from V and 0 bases from J, the junction contained 10 bases not matched to a gene. There are 16 residues in the CDR3. CDR1 SGHRS and CDR2 YFSETQ come from the germline V gene. In DNA form, the CDR3 reads TGCGCCAGCAGCGAGTCCCCTGAGGGGGCCTCCTACGAGCAGTACTTC. It encodes CASSESPEGASYEQYF.

The rearrangement uses TRBV5-6 and TRBJ2-7; the D gene is possibly TRBD1 (5 bases). This CDR3 is 14 amino acids long. V lost 3 bases and J 2 bases, leaving 12 bases between the germline ends. Germline V gene data show CDR1 as SGHDT and CDR2 as YYEEEE. The CDR3 DNA is TGTGCCAGCAGCTCTCAGACAGAAACCTACGAGCAGTACTTC. Translation: CASSSQTETYEQYF.

This chain joins TRBV3-1 (or the pseudogene TRBV3-2) and TRBJ1-6, with 7 positions matching TRBD1. Per the germline V gene, CDR1 is LGHDT and CDR2 is YNNKEL (reference sequence). The CDR3 runs to 15 residues. V dropped 4 bases and J dropped 9; count of bases not matched to a gene: 9. The CDR3 reads CASSPRQGRTSPLHF. The CDR3 DNA follows: TGTGCCAGCAGCCCCCGACAGGGAAGGACTTCACCCCTCCACTTT.

The chain carries TRBV6-5 and TRBJ2-7, with D perhaps TRBD2 (5 bases). V lost 6 bases, J lost 2 bases, and 14 bases lay in between. The CDR3 extends over 14 amino acids. The germline CDR1 and CDR2 sequences are MNHEY and SVGAGI. The DNA for the CDR3 is TGTGCCAGCAGCCGAACCCGGGAAACCTACGAGCAGTACTTC. Its translation: CASSRTRETYEQYF.

In this sample, this clone turned up many times. V usage is TRBV14 and J usage is TRBJ2-5; D is possibly TRBD2 (5 bases). This CDR3 has 14 amino acids. Trimming stripped 4 bases from V and 4 bases from J, with 13 bases between. CDR1 and CDR2 from the germline V gene are SGHDN and FVKESK. The CDR3 is CASSPQLVGETQYF. In DNA, the CDR3 is TGTGCCAGCAGCCCCCAACTAGTTGGAGAGACCCAGTACTTC.

The chain employs TRBV5-1 and TRBJ1-3, with D possibly TRBD1 on 5 matching bases. The V end was cut by 4 bases, the J end by 4 bases, with 12 bases between. The CDR3 sequence is 14 residues long. Germline assignment: CDR1 SGHRS and CDR2 YFSETQ. The DNA for the CDR3 is TGCGCCAGCAGCACAGGCCCGTCCGGAAACACCATATATTTT. It is translated as CASSTGPSGNTIYF. Combining the CDR3 with reference TRBV5-1 and TRBJ1-3 gives the whole variable domain KAGVTQTPRYLIKTRGQQVTLSCSPISGHRSVSWYQQTPGQGLQFLFEYFSETQRNKGNFPGRFSGRQFSNSRSEMNVSTLELGDSALYLCASSTGPSGNTIYFGEGSWLTVV.